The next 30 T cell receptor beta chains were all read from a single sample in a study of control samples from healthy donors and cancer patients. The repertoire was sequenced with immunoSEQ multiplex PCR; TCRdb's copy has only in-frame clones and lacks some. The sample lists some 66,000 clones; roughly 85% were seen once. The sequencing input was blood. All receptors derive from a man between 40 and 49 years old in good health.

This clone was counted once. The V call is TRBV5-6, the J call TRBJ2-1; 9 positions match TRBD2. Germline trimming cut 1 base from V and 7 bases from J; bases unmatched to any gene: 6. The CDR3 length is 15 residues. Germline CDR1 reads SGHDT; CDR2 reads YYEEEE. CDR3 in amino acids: CASSLRLAERNEQFF. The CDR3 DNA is TGTGCCAGCAGCTTGAGACTAGCGGAACGGAATGAGCAGTTCTTC.

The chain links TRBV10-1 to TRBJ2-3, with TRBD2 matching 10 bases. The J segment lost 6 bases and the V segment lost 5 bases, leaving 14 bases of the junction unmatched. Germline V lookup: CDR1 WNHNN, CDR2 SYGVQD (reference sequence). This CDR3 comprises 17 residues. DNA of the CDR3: TGCGCCAGCAGTCCGGGCGAGGAAGCGGGAGGGCGTGATACGCAGTATTTT. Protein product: CASSPGEEAGGRDTQYF.

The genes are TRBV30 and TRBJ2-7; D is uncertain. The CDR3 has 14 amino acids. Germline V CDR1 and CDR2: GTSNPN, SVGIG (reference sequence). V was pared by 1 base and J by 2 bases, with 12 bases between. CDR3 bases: TGTGCCTGGAGTGGCCCCGCGGACCCCTACGAGCAGTACTTC. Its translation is CAWSGPADPYEQYF.

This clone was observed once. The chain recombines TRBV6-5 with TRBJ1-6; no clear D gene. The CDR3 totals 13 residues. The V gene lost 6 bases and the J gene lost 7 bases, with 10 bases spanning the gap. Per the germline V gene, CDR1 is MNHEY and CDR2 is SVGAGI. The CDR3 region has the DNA TGTGCCAGCAGGACAAAGTGGAATTCACCCCTCCACTTT. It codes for CASRTKWNSPLHF.

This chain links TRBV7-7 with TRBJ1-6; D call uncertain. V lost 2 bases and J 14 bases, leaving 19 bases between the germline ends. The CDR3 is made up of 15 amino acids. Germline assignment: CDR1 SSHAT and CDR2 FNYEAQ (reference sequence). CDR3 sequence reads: CASSLYGPTSRALHF. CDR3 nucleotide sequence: TGTGCCAGCAGCTTATACGGACCGACGAGCAGAGCCCTCCACTTT.

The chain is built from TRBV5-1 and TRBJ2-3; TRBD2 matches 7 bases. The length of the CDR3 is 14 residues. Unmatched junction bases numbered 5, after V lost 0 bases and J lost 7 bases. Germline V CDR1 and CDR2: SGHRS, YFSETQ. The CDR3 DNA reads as TGCGCCAGCAGCTTGGCGGGGGGACTGAATACGCAGTATTTT. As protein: CASSLAGGLNTQYF.

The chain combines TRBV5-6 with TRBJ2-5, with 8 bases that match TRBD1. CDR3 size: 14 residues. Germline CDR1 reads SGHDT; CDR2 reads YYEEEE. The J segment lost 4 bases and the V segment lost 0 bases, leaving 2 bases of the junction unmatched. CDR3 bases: TGTGCCAGCAGCTTGGGGACAGGGTCAGAGACCCAGTACTTC. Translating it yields CASSLGTGSETQYF.

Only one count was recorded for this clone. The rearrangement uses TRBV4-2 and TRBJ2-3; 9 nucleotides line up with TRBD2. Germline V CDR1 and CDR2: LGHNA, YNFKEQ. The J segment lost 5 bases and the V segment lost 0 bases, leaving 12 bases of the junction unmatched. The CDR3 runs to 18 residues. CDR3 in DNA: TGTGCCAGCAGCCAAGAAAGGGTAGCGGGAGCTTCAGTAGATACGCAGTATTTT. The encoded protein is CASSQERVAGASVDTQYF.

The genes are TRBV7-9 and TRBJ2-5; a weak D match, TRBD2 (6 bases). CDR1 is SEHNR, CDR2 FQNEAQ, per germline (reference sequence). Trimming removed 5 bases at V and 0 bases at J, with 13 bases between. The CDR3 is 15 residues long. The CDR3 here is CASSPGGDYQETQYF. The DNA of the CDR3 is TGTGCCAGCAGCCCCGGTGGGGACTACCAAGAGACCCAGTACTTC.

CDR3 in amino acids: CASSLGQGWSNEQFF. The CDR3 DNA sequence: TGTGCCAGCAGCCTGGGACAGGGCTGGTCAAATGAGCAGTTCTTC. This sequence joins TRBV5-4 and TRBJ2-1; 9 nucleotides agree with TRBD1. Germline trimming cut 4 bases from V and 7 bases from J; bases unmatched to any gene: 9. The CDR3 sequence is 15 residues long. CDR1 SGHNT and CDR2 YYREEE come from the germline V gene (reference sequence).

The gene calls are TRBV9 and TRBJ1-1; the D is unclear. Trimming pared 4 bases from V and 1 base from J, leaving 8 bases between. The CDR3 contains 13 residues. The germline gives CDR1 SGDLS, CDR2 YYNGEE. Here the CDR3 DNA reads TGTGCCAGCAGCCGGGCCTCGAACACTGAAGCTTTCTTT. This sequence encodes CASSRASNTEAFF.

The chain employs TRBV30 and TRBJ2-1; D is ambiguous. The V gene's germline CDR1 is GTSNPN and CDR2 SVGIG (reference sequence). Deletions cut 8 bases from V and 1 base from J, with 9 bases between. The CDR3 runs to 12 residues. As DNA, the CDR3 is TGTGCCACCCTGAAGTCCTACAATGAGCAGTTCTTC. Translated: CATLKSYNEQFF.

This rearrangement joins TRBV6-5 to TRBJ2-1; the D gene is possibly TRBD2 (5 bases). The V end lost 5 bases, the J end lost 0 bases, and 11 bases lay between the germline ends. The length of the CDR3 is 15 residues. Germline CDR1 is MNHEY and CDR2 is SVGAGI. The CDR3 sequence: CASSPGLSSYNEQFF. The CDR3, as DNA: TGTGCCAGCAGTCCAGGACTTAGCTCCTACAATGAGCAGTTCTTC.

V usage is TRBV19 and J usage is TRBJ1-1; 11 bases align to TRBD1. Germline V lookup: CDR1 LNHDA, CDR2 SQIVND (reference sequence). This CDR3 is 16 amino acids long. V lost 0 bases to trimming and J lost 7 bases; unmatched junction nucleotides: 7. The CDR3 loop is CASSIDLPGTGGEAFF. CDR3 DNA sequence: TGTGCCAGTAGTATAGACCTACCCGGGACAGGGGGTGAAGCTTTCTTT.

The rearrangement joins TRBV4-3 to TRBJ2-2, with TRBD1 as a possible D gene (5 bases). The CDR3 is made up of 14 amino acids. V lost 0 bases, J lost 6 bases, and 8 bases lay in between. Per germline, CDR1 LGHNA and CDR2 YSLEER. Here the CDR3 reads CASSQEGPSGELFF. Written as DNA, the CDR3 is TGCGCCAGCAGCCAAGAGGGGCCATCCGGGGAGCTGTTTTTT.

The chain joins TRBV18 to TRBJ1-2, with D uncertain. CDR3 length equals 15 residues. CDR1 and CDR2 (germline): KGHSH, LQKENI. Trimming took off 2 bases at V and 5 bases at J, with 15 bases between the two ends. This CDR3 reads CASSPEARPIYGYTF. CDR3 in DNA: TGTGCCAGCTCACCAGAGGCGCGACCTATTTATGGCTACACCTTC.

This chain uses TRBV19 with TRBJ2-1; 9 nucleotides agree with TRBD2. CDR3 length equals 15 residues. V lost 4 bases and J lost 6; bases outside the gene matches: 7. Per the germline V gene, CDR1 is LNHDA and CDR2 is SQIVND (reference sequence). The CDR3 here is CASSSSGGSFNEQFF. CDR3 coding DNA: TGTGCCAGTAGTAGTAGCGGGGGCTCTTTCAATGAGCAGTTCTTC.

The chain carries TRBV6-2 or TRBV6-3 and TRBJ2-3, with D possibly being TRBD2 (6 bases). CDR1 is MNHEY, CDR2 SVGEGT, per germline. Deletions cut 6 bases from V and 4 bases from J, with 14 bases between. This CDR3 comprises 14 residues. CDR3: CASSPGLESDTQYF. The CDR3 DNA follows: TGTGCCAGCAGCCCGGGACTGGAATCAGATACGCAGTATTTT.

The CDR3 protein is CASSQEVGSNEKLFF. The CDR3 coding sequence is TGCGCCAGCAGCCAAGAGGTGGGCTCTAATGAAAAACTGTTTTTT. The chain employs TRBV4-3 and TRBJ1-4; D remains ambiguous. Trimming stripped 0 bases from V and 3 bases from J, with 8 bases between. The germline V gene encodes CDR1 LGHNA and CDR2 YSLEER. The CDR3 spans 15 residues.

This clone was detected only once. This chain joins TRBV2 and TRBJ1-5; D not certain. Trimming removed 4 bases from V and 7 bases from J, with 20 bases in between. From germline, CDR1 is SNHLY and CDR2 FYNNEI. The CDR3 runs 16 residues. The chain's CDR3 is CASSALPHWGGQPQHF. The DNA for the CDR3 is TGTGCCAGCAGTGCCCTGCCTCATTGGGGAGGGCAGCCCCAGCATTTT.

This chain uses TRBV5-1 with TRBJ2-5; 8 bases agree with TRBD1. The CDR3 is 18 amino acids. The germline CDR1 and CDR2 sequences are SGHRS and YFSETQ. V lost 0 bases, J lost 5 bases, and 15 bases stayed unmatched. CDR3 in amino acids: CASSLGFAGGMHGETQYF. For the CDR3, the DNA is TGCGCCAGCAGCTTGGGATTTGCAGGGGGCATGCACGGCGAGACCCAGTACTTC.

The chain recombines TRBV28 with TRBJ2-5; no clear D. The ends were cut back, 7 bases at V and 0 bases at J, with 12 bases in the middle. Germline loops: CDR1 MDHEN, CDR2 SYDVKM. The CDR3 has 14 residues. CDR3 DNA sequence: TGTGCCAGCAATCAGGCTGATTACCAAGAGACCCAGTACTTC. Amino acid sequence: CASNQADYQETQYF.

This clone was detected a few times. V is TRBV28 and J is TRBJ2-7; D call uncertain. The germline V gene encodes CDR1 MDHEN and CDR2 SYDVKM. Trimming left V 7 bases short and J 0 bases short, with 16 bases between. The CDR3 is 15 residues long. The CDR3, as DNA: TGTGCCAGCACCGCTAGGACGGAAAACTCCTACGAGCAGTACTTC. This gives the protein CASTARTENSYEQYF. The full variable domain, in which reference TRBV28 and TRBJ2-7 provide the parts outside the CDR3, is DVKVTQSSRYLVKRTGEKVFLECVQDMDHENMFWYRQDPGLGLRLIYFSYDVKMKEKGDIPEGYSVSREKKERFSLILESASTNQTSMYLCASTARTENSYEQYFGPGTRLTVT.

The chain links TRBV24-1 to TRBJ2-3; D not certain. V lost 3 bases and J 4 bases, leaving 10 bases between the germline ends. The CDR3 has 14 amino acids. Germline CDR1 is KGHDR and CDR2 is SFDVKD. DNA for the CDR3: TGTGCCACCAGTGATGCCCATCGGGCAGATACGCAGTATTTT. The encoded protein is CATSDAHRADTQYF.

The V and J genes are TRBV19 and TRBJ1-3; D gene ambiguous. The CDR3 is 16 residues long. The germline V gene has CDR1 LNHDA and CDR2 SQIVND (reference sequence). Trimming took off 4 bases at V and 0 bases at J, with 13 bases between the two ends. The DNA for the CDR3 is TGTGCCAGTAGTACCCGATTTCCCCGCTCTGGAAACACCATATATTTT. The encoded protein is CASSTRFPRSGNTIYF.

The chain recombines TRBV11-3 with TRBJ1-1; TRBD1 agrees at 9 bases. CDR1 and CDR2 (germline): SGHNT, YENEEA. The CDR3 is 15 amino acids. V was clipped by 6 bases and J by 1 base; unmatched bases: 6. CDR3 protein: CASSMTGGSNTEAFF. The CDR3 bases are TGTGCCAGCAGTATGACAGGGGGATCGAACACTGAAGCTTTCTTT.

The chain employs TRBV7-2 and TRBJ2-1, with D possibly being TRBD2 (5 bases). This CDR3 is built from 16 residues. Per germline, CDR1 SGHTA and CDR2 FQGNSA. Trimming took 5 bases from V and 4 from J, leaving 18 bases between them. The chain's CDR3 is CASSRRGDAWYNEQFF. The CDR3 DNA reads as TGTGCCAGCAGCCGCCGGGGAGACGCGTGGTACAATGAGCAGTTCTTC. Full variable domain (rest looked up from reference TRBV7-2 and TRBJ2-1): GAGVSQSPSNKVTEKGKDVELRCDPISGHTALYWYRQSLGQGLEFLIYFQGNSAPDKSGLPSDRFSAERTGGSVSTLTIQRTQQEDSAVYLCASSRRGDAWYNEQFFGPGTRLTVL.

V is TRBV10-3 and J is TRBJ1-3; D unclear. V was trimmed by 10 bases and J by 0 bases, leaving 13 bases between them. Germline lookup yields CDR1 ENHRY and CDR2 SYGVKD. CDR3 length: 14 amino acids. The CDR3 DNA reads TGTGCCACCCGACCGCGAGGCTCTGGAAACACCATATATTTT. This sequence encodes CATRPRGSGNTIYF.

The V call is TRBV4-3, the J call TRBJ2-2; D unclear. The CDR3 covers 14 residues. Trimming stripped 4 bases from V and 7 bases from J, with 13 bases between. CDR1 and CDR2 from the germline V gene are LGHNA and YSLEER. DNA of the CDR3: TGCGCCAGCAGCCGAAGGGTCTTTGGCGGGGAGCTGTTTTTT. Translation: CASSRRVFGGELFF.

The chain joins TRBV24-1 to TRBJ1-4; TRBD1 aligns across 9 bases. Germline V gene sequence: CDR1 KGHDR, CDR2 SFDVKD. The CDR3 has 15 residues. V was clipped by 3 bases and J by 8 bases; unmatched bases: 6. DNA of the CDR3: TGTGCCACCAGTGATCGACAGGGGGATCGGGAAAAACTGTTTTTT. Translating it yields CATSDRQGDREKLFF.